A selection of T cell receptor beta chains follows, all from one sample in a study of graft-versus-host responses after intestinal transplantation. Sequencing was performed with immunoSEQ multiplex PCR; in TCRdb, only in-frame clones are kept and a portion is missing. The profile shows 35,000 to 40,000 clones, approximately 86% of them singletons. Sequenced here: ileum tissue, sampled 200 to 210 days after intestinal transplant. The origin of the receptors is a human patient who received an intestinal transplant, so some T cells may come from the graft donor. Each CDR3 is given with its conserved first and last residue. Each record gives: CDR3 DNA, CDR3 protein, V gene, D gene, J gene, clone size. A D gene is named only where the DNA matches it firmly. Expanded clones get a size class; other rows say once, few or many, or leave the size out.

TGTGCCAGCAGCCCGGGTTCGGGGGGGGACCCCGGGGAGCTGTTTTTT,CASSPGSGGDPGELFF,TRBV11-3,TRBD2,TRBJ2-2,NA
TGTGCCAGCAGCTTAGGGCCTCCAGCTAACAATGAGCAGTTCTTC,CASSLGPPANNEQFF,TRBV7-8,NA,TRBJ2-1,NA
TGCGCCAGCAGCCACGACAGGGGCCATGAGCAGTTCTTC,CASSHDRGHEQFF,TRBV5-1,TRBD1,TRBJ2-1,NA
TGTGCCAGCAGGACAGCTACAAACTATGGCTACACCTTC,CASRTATNYGYTF,TRBV19,NA,TRBJ1-2,NA
TGTGCCAGCAGTTCCCGACAGGGATATGGCTACACCTTC,CASSSRQGYGYTF,TRBV28,TRBD1,TRBJ1-2,NA
TGTGCCAGCAGTGATTGGGGACTAGCGTCCTCCAATGAGCAGTTCTTC,CASSDWGLASSNEQFF,TRBV6-1,TRBD2,TRBJ2-1,NA
TGTGCCAGCAGCTTAGTATGGGGACAGGGAAATGAGCAGTTCTTC,CASSLVWGQGNEQFF,TRBV11-2,TRBD1,TRBJ2-1,NA
TGCGCCAGCAGCCAAGTTCGGGACAGGGACCCCTATGGCTACACCTTC,CASSQVRDRDPYGYTF,TRBV4-1,TRBD1,TRBJ1-2,NA
TGTGCCAGCAGTTTAACTAGCGGGAATGTCTATGAGCAGTTCTTC,CASSLTSGNVYEQFF,TRBV28,TRBD2,TRBJ2-1,NA
TGTGCCAGCAGCGCGATAGTACCAAGTAGCACTGAAGCTTTCTTT,CASSAIVPSSTEAFF,TRBV7-8,NA,TRBJ1-1,once
TGTGCCAGCAGCTTAATGGGAGGGGACTACGAGCAGTACTTC,CASSLMGGDYEQYF,TRBV7-3,TRBD2,TRBJ2-7,NA
TGTGCCAGCAGTGATCTGGGACTAGCATCCAATGAGCAGTTCTTC,CASSDLGLASNEQFF,TRBV6-1,TRBD2,TRBJ2-1,NA
TGTGCCACCAGCAGAGGAGGCAGATTCTCCTACGAGCAGTACTTC,CATSRGGRFSYEQYF,TRBV15,NA,TRBJ2-7,NA
TGTGCCAGCAGCCCCGGGACTAGCGGGATCCGGGAGCTGTTTTTT,CASSPGTSGIRELFF,TRBV27,TRBD2,TRBJ2-2,NA
TGCGCCAGCAGCTTAGAGTGGGATTCACCCCTCCACTTT,CASSLEWDSPLHF,TRBV5-1,NA,TRBJ1-6,NA
TGTGCCAGTACCCCCTCCCCGGCGAGCTACGAGCAGTACTTC,CASTPSPASYEQYF,TRBV19,NA,TRBJ2-7,NA
TGTGCCAGCAGCTTTTGGGGGAGGAGAGAAGATACGCAGTATTTT,CASSFWGRREDTQYF,TRBV11-2,NA,TRBJ2-3,NA
TGCGCCAGCAGCTTTACCGTGTGGGGGGGCCGCAATGAGCAGTTCTTC,CASSFTVWGGRNEQFF,TRBV5-1,NA,TRBJ2-1,NA
TGTGCCAGCAGTGAGTTTCTGGGGGAGTACTTC,CASSEFLGEYF,TRBV2,NA,TRBJ2-5,NA
TGTGCCAGCAGCACGGGGACAGTCTACGAGCAGTACTTC,CASSTGTVYEQYF,TRBV5-6,TRBD1,TRBJ2-7,once
TGTGCCAGCAGCTTGACTAGCGGGGCCCTCACAGATACGCAGTATTTT,CASSLTSGALTDTQYF,TRBV11-2,TRBD2,TRBJ2-3,NA
TGTGCCAGCAGCACCGGACCCGGTTGGGGCCTGAACACTGAAGCTTTCTTT,CASSTGPGWGLNTEAFF,TRBV11-2,NA,TRBJ1-1,NA
TGTGCCAGCACCCTACGAGAGACCCAGTACTTC,CASTLRETQYF,TRBV6-5,NA,TRBJ2-5,NA
TGTGCCAGCAGCTTAGAGGGCGGGGTGGGGGTAGCTGAAGCTTTCTTT,CASSLEGGVGVAEAFF,TRBV7-8,NA,TRBJ1-1,NA
TGTGCCAGCATTGAACAGTCCAATCAGCCCCAGCATTTT,CASIEQSNQPQHF,TRBV28,NA,TRBJ1-5,NA
TGTGCCAGCAGCCAGAAACGGCCCAGGACCCACGAGCAGTACTTC,CASSQKRPRTHEQYF,TRBV14,NA,TRBJ2-7,NA
TGTGCCAGCAGCCTTAACAGGGGACCTTTGACTGAGCAGTTCTTC,CASSLNRGPLTEQFF,TRBV27,TRBD1,TRBJ2-1,NA
TGTGCCAGCAGTGAACGGTACAAAGAGTACTTC,CASSERYKEYF,TRBV6-1,NA,TRBJ2-7,NA
TGTGCCAGCAGCGGGCGAATGTTTTCAGGGGTGAACACCGGGGAGCTGTTTTTT,CASSGRMFSGVNTGELFF,TRBV9,NA,TRBJ2-2,once
TGTGCCAGCAGTCCCGGGACTAGCGGGGTTGGGCCCCACTACGAGCAGTACTTC,CASSPGTSGVGPHYEQYF,TRBV5-4,TRBD2,TRBJ2-7,NA
TGTGCCAGCAGTGAACTTTCCGGACAGGTTAATGAAAAACTGTTTTTT,CASSELSGQVNEKLFF,TRBV6-4,TRBD1,TRBJ1-4,NA
TGTGCCAGCAGCCAAGAACTAGCTGAAAGCTTGGAGCAGTACTTC,CASSQELAESLEQYF,TRBV4-2,NA,TRBJ2-7,NA
TGTGCCAGCAGCCGCTACAGGGACGAGCAGTACTTC,CASSRYRDEQYF,TRBV7-9,NA,TRBJ2-7,NA
TGTGCCAGCAGCTTAGGCAGCGGGAACTACTACGAGCAGTACTTC,CASSLGSGNYYEQYF,TRBV7-2,TRBD2,TRBJ2-7,NA
TGCAGCGTTTTGACCCCATCCTACAATGAGCAGTTCTTC,CSVLTPSYNEQFF,TRBV29-1,NA,TRBJ2-1,NA
TGTGCCAGCAGTCGACAGGGAATTGTTGATGGCTACACCTTC,CASSRQGIVDGYTF,TRBV11-2,TRBD1,TRBJ1-2,NA
TGTGCCAGCAGCCTCTGGGGGGGCCAGCCCCAGCATTTT,CASSLWGGQPQHF,TRBV7-3,NA,TRBJ1-5,NA
TGTGCCACCAGGGGGGCCGGGGAGCTGTTTTTT,CATRGAGELFF,TRBV11-2,NA,TRBJ2-2,NA
TGTGCCATCCAGCTAGGGCTTGGCACTGAAGCTTTCTTT,CAIQLGLGTEAFF,TRBV28,NA,TRBJ1-1,NA
TGTGCCAGCTCTTCACAGGGGCTGAACACCGGGGAGCTGTTTTTT,CASSSQGLNTGELFF,TRBV18,TRBD1,TRBJ2-2,once
TGTGCCAGCAGCGTAACCTCAGAATCCTACGAGCAGTACTTC,CASSVTSESYEQYF,TRBV9,NA,TRBJ2-7,NA
TGTGCCAGCAGCCAAGTTTCGGCAGGGGTGGATACGCAGTATTTT,CASSQVSAGVDTQYF,TRBV4-2,NA,TRBJ2-3,NA
TGCAGCGTTGAAGATAAAGGACAAAGCTATGGCTACACCTTC,CSVEDKGQSYGYTF,TRBV29-1,NA,TRBJ1-2,NA
TGTGCCAGCTTTAGGGGGCGCGATGAAAAACTGTTTTTT,CASFRGRDEKLFF,TRBV28,TRBD1,TRBJ1-4,once
TGTGCCAGCAGCTTCGGACAGGGGGCGAAAGAGACCCAGTACTTC,CASSFGQGAKETQYF,TRBV11-2,TRBD1,TRBJ2-5,NA
TGCGCCAGCAGCCCGACAGTAAGCACAGATACGCAGTATTTT,CASSPTVSTDTQYF,TRBV5-1,NA,TRBJ2-3,NA
TGTGCCAGCAGCTTTCAATCGGGACACTACACAGATACGCAGTATTTT,CASSFQSGHYTDTQYF,TRBV7-9,NA,TRBJ2-3,NA
TGTGCCAGCAGTGTTGTAAGGGTACTAAACACCGGGGAGCTGTTTTTT,CASSVVRVLNTGELFF,TRBV2,NA,TRBJ2-2,NA
TGTGCCAGCAGCGTAGCCGGGTCTGGGGCCAACGTCCTGACTTTC,CASSVAGSGANVLTF,TRBV9,NA,TRBJ2-6,NA
TGTGCCAGCAGACCCGGGACAGGGTACTCACCCCTCCACTTT,CASRPGTGYSPLHF,TRBV5-5,TRBD1,TRBJ1-6,NA
TGTGCCAGCAGCTTGGGACTAGCGGAGAACACCGGGGAGCTGTTTTTT,CASSLGLAENTGELFF,TRBV7-6,TRBD2,TRBJ2-2,NA
TGCGCCAGCAGCCAAGACCCGGGGATAAGGGCTGAAGCTTTCTTT,CASSQDPGIRAEAFF,TRBV4-1,NA,TRBJ1-1,NA
TGTGCCAGCAGCTTAGGGGGCCGGGACAGGTCCTACGAGCAGTACTTC,CASSLGGRDRSYEQYF,TRBV7-9,TRBD1,TRBJ2-7,NA
TGTGCCAGCAGCGCCAAACGAGGGGGGAATCCCTACAATGAGCAGTTCTTC,CASSAKRGGNPYNEQFF,TRBV9,NA,TRBJ2-1,NA
TGTGCCACCAGCACCAACACAGGGGGACAAGAGACCCAGTACTTC,CATSTNTGGQETQYF,TRBV15,TRBD1,TRBJ2-5,NA
TGCAGCGTTCTAGGAGGGGAGACCCAGTACTTC,CSVLGGETQYF,TRBV29-1,NA,TRBJ2-5,NA